The following is a T cell receptor beta chain sequence with its context. Its binding antigen is unknown. No qualities accompany the bases; no much larger clone lies one base away. The treatment or condition label of this sample denotes: oral pan-JAK inhibitor, 5-10 mg twice daily. From alopecia areata patients, peripheral blood was collected along with lesional scalp punch biopsies. PBMCs were isolated by density centrifugation and stained for CD3, CD4 and CD8, after which CD4+ and CD8+ T cells were sorted on a FACSAria. The method was the immunoSEQ multiplex PCR assay. To provide template for TCR sequencing, every sample had RNA extracted and reverse transcribed into cDNA. First-strand cDNA was synthesized with SuperScript III using a 2:1 mix of oligo-dT and random hexamers. A synthetic immune receptor repertoire was used to gauge amplification bias, and whatever bias remained was removed computationally. Processing in the source paper ran as follows. After raw reads were preprocessed to remove errors, the CDR3 was defined following IMGT conventions as running from the conserved cysteine to phenylalanine. Clonality was computed as 1 minus the Shannon entropy, with the entropy normalized by log2 of the number of productive unique TCRs. Whether scalp clones were CD4 or CD8 was inferred by matching scalp TCRbeta sequences against CD4 and CD8 repertoires sorted from blood. TCRdb carries this immuneACCESS record with in-frame sequences only. Its versions omit some clonotypes, under half of them owing to an unresolved V gene in the studies checked, with the rest unexplained. V and J calls and clone size come straight from that table; D and trimming were deduced from the DNA. The sample table holds roughly 210,000 clones, of which around 43% were seen once. Together, the top ten hold 2% to 3% of the sample.

This sample is part of a study of CD8+ T cells in alopecia areata (dated by TCRdb to 2016 to 2018). Turning to the overall study: Treated patients were enrolled in an open-label pilot trial of oral tofacitinib, 5 to 10 mg twice daily, for moderate-to-severe alopecia areata. Clonality in the scalp was compared among normal scalp (n=4), patchy alopecia areata scalp (n=8), and alopecia totalis/universalis scalp (n=8). RNA came from the PAXgene miRNA kit for fixed scalp, the miRNeasy kit for PBMCs, and the RNeasy kit for mouse skin. Scalp tissue and sorted CD4+ and CD8+ peripheral blood T cells from patchy and totalis/universalis alopecia areata patients and from healthy controls were covered by human TCRbeta sequencing. Patients received tofacitinib for 6 to 18 months and were then followed off drug for 6 months to check for delayed response and recurrence. The study used high-throughput TCRbeta sequencing to examine T cell clonal expansion in alopecia areata, in both the C3H/HeJ mouse model and human patients. Biopsies were taken from tofacitinib-treated patients at baseline and again at 4 and 24 weeks into treatment, and several of those patients also had a later scalp biopsy. Disease severity in treated patients was measured with the SALT score, which quantifies the percentage of affected scalp surface area. TCRbeta CDR3 regions were amplified by immunoSEQ multiplex PCR with 35 Vbeta forward and 13 Jbeta reverse primers. Overall study results and their limits: Because the treated cohort was small and had only one nonresponder, larger studies are needed to examine links between baseline CD8+ expansion and response. Compared with mice, TCR sequences shared between patients were less clear, possibly partly because of HLA diversity across the patient population. During tofacitinib treatment, many expanded lesional clones stuck around in both scalp and blood, and this persistence may partly explain why relapse happens after treatment is stopped. Compared with normal scalp, lesional scalp, particularly in alopecia totalis/universalis, had higher clonality and more expanded CD8+ clones, which suggests antigenic drive. Unlike mouse skin, where gammadelta T cells dominate, normal human skin contains resident alphabeta T cells that get sequenced too, which complicates analysis of the scalp TCR repertoire. Scalp clonality and the number of expanded CD8+ clones among the top 100 scalp clones were significantly decreased by tofacitinib.

As encoded in the germline V gene, CDR1 is SGHRS while CDR2 is YFSETQ. Trimming removed 0 bases from V and 0 bases from J, leaving 7 bases between the germline ends. Including the terminal cysteine and phenylalanine, the CDR3 comprises 15 residues. The DNA shown is the 45-base CDR3, in frame from base 1. The rearrangement joined TRBV5-1 to TRBJ1-3; no D gene is confidently identified. Sequenced here: CD4+ T cells sorted from blood, sampled at approximately week 36, from a patient treated with tofacitinib. The TCR comes from a human donor with alopecia areata. The nucleotide sequence is TGCGCCAGCAGCTTGGAAGGGAACTCTGGAAACACCATATATTTT. The resulting protein is CASSLEGNSGNTIYF. The full variable domain, completed from the reference TRBV5-1 and TRBJ1-3 proteins outside the CDR3, reads KAGVTQTPRYLIKTRGQQVTLSCSPISGHRSVSWYQQTPGQGLQFLFEYFSETQRNKGNFPGRFSGRQFSNSRSEMNVSTLELGDSALYLCASSLEGNSGNTIYFGEGSWLTVV.